Each of the 21 T cell receptor beta chains below was sequenced from the same sample in a study of monozygotic twins with inflammatory bowel disease. Each CDR3 protein gets one entry in TCRdb, which reprocessed the 5' RACE reads and gives no DNA. The repertoire table contains 300,000 to 450,000 distinct CDR3 sequences. Sequencing was done on a sample of blood. The receptors originated from a human donor with ulcerative colitis or Crohn's disease, or a healthy co-twin of an affected twin (not recorded which).

The chain uses TRBV6-2 or TRBV6-3 and TRBJ2-7; TCRdb names TRBD1, which stays unverified in the absence of DNA. Per germline, CDR1 MNHEY and CDR2 SVGEGT. This CDR3 region has 13 residues. Here the CDR3 reads CASMTDRVGEQYF.

This chain connects TRBV6-5 to TRBJ2-1. CDR1 MNHEY and CDR2 SVGAGI come from the germline V gene. There are 16 residues in the CDR3. CDR3 loop: CASSYSTSASYNEQFF.

V is TRBV27 and J is TRBJ2-5. The CDR3 has 14 residues. Germline lookup yields CDR1 MNHEY and CDR2 SMNVEV (reference sequence). CDR3: CASSEHQNQETQYF.

CDR3 protein: CASSPDKGQPQHF. This chain connects TRBV18 to TRBJ1-5; TCRdb picks TRBD1, but there is no DNA to check that call. Germline values: CDR1 KGHSH, CDR2 LQKENI. The CDR3 spans 13 residues.

This chain's CDR3 is CASSQVAIGETQYF. V is TRBV3-1 and J is TRBJ2-5. The CDR3 has 14 amino acids. Germline V gene data show CDR1 as LGHDT and CDR2 as YNNKEL (reference sequence).

The chain employs TRBV28 and TRBJ2-7; TCRdb indicates TRBD1, and absent DNA this call remains unverified. This CDR3 has 15 amino acids. Germline V gene data show CDR1 as MDHEN and CDR2 as SYDVKM. The CDR3: CASSRVTGPSYEQYF. Full variable domain (rest looked up from reference TRBV28 and TRBJ2-7): DVKVTQSSRYLVKRTGEKVFLECVQDMDHENMFWYRQDPGLGLRLIYFSYDVKMKEKGDIPEGYSVSREKKERFSLILESASTNQTSMYLCASSRVTGPSYEQYFGPGTRLTVT.

CDR3 in amino acids: CAWSVGGGSYEQYF. The chain combines TRBV30 with TRBJ2-7; absent DNA, TCRdb's TRBD1 call cannot be checked. This CDR3 has 14 amino acids. CDR1 and CDR2 from the germline V gene are GTSNPN and SVGIG (reference sequence).

This chain joins TRBV5-1 and TRBJ2-3; with no DNA, the TCRdb D assignment of TRBD1 cannot be verified. Germline lookup yields CDR1 SGHRS and CDR2 YFSETQ. This CDR3 contains 16 residues. CDR3 protein: CASSLQGATSTDTQYF.

The rearrangement links TRBV27 to TRBJ2-7. The germline V gene encodes CDR1 MNHEY and CDR2 SMNVEV (reference sequence). The CDR3 totals 13 residues. CDR3 region: CASSLGTPNEQYF.

The CDR3 spells CASTMGRPDTEAFF. The chain links TRBV12-3 or TRBV12-4 to TRBJ1-1. The CDR3 contains 14 residues.

V is TRBV10-3 and J is TRBJ2-2. CDR1 is ENHRY and CDR2 is SYGVKD in the germline V gene. The CDR3 has 15 amino acids. This CDR3 reads CAISDRGKVGGELFF.

The chain links TRBV20-1 to TRBJ2-3; TCRdb selects TRBD1, and the lack of DNA leaves this call unchecked. CDR1 and CDR2 (germline): DFQATT, SNEGSKA (reference sequence). CDR3 size: 15 residues. CDR3 protein: CSAPYPPGNTDTQYF.

The chain links TRBV6-2 or TRBV6-3 to TRBJ2-3; TCRdb selects TRBD1, and the lack of DNA leaves this call unchecked. The CDR3 consists of 15 residues. CDR1 and CDR2 from the germline V gene are MNHEY and SVGEGT. CDR3 protein: CASSSGTGSTDTQYF.

The rearrangement links TRBV9 to TRBJ2-5; TCRdb names TRBD1, which stays unverified in the absence of DNA. Germline V gene lookup returns CDR1 SGDLS and CDR2 YYNGEE. The CDR3 sequence is 13 residues long. The CDR3 region is CASRPPEQETQYF.

The rearrangement links TRBV29-1 to TRBJ2-1; TCRdb's D call, TRBD2, is unchecked because there is no DNA. The CDR3 is 13 residues long. Germline V gives CDR1 SQVTM, CDR2 ANQGSEA. CDR3 in amino acids: CSVGGLRYNEQFF.

The rearrangement joins TRBV4-3 to TRBJ2-7; without DNA, the TCRdb call of TRBD1 cannot be checked. CDR1 and CDR2 from the germline V gene are LGHNA and YSLEER. This CDR3 contains 16 residues. The CDR3 here is CASSQDPDRGYYEQYF.

CDR3 sequence reads: CAISESPGVGNQPQHF. V gene TRBV10-3 combines with J gene TRBJ1-5; TCRdb returns TRBD1, unconfirmable since there is no DNA. Germline CDR1 is ENHRY and CDR2 is SYGVKD. There are 16 residues in the CDR3.

The chain recombines TRBV29-1 with TRBJ1-1; TCRdb's assignment of TRBD1 cannot be checked, as there is no DNA. This CDR3 region has 15 residues. Per germline, CDR1 SQVTM and CDR2 ANQGSEA. The chain's CDR3 is CSSTGGWGMNTEAFF.

V is TRBV29-1 and J is TRBJ2-5; the TCRdb call, TRBD2, lacks DNA for checking. CDR1 SQVTM and CDR2 ANQGSEA come from the germline V gene. This CDR3 is 15 amino acids long. The CDR3 spells CSVELAADTPRTQYF.

This chain connects TRBV5-1 to TRBJ2-2; with no DNA, the TCRdb D assignment of TRBD2 cannot be verified. Germline CDR1 reads SGHRS; CDR2 reads YFSETQ. The CDR3 is 17 residues long. CDR3 region: CASSPWSLAGVTGELFF.

The chain combines TRBV5-1 with TRBJ1-1; TCRdb outputs TRBD1, but without DNA this stays unchecked. This CDR3 is built from 13 residues. CDR1 and CDR2 from the germline V gene are SGHRS and YFSETQ. The chain's CDR3 is CASSDDRYTEAFF.